The present T cell receptor beta chain was sequenced within a study of T cell repertoires in cytomegalovirus infection. Whole-study context: Public signatures in TCR beta pointed to CMV infection and matching HLA type.

TCRdb itself ran the reads through MiXCR, one entry per CDR3 protein. The sample has around 740,000 distinct CDR3 sequences; 35% are singletons. V trimming: 5 bases; J trimming: 5 bases; junction bases outside the gene matches: 9. CDR1 is MNHEY and CDR2 is SMNVEV in the germline V gene (reference sequence). This CDR3 spans 15 amino acids. In regard to this clonotype: Its antigen remains unknown.

Study-wide results and limits: HLA-C-restricted CMV-specific TCR beta clonotypes prevailed in the ex vivo response.

J is TRBJ1-5 and V is TRBV27, with 7 positions matching TRBD1. The sequence was obtained from a human donor in good health (CMV status not recorded). Some clones in this sample may be carry-over from other donors' samples. Sequencing was carried out using PBMCs. The CDR3 reads CASSPFKGADQPQHF. CDR3 nucleotide sequence: TGTGCCAGCAGTCCCTTCAAGGGGGCGGATCAGCCCCAGCATTTT.